These T cell receptor beta chains were read from a single sample in a study of OX40 agonist ivuxolimab in advanced cancers. Clones were read by immunoSEQ multiplex PCR, and TCRdb kept only the in-frame ones, dropping some. This sample has 60,000 or so clones, with approximately 86% found just once. This specimen consisted of CD4+ or CD8+ T cells sorted from blood, obtained in a trial of the OX40 agonist ivuxolimab. These TCRs come from an adult with an advanced solid tumor such as melanoma, head and neck, liver or kidney cancer. CDR3s include the opening cysteine and the closing phenylalanine or tryptophan. The D gene is left open where the match is weak. The size of a clone is reported for some rows only, either as once, few or many, or as a class for expanded clones.

size,J,V,D,DNA,CDR3
.,TRBJ2-1,TRBV27,.,TGTGCCAGCAGTTTCTCCGCCTACAATGAGCAGTTCTTC,CASSFSAYNEQFF
.,TRBJ1-2,TRBV11-2,.,TGTGCCAGCAGCTTAGTTCGGGAGGGAGGCTACACCTTC,CASSLVREGGYTF
few,TRBJ2-3,TRBV7-2,.,TGTGCCAGCAGCTTAGCGGGTAGCGTGGGAGATACGCAGTATTTT,CASSLAGSVGDTQYF
.,TRBJ1-6,TRBV25-1,.,TGTGCCAGCAGTGAGCGGAGCTCCTATAATTCACCCCTCCACTTT,CASSERSSYNSPLHF
.,TRBJ1-2,TRBV28,.,TGTGCCAGCAGTAGGGTCGACTATGGCTACACCTTC,CASSRVDYGYTF
.,TRBJ2-5,TRBV14,.,TGTGCCAGCAGCCAAGATCCGGGACCAGGGGGGGAGACCCAGTACTTC,CASSQDPGPGGETQYF
.,TRBJ2-7,TRBV28,.,TGTGCCAGCAGTACGGGACTGGAAGGCGAGCAGTACTTC,CASSTGLEGEQYF
.,TRBJ2-3,TRBV5-4,TRBD1,TGTGCCAGCAGCGGGACCGGGACAGCCATCACAGATACGCAGTATTTT,CASSGTGTAITDTQYF
.,TRBJ1-2,TRBV4-2,.,TGTGCCAGCAGCCAACCCCAGGGGCGCTCAACTTATTATGGCTACACCTTC,CASSQPQGRSTYYGYTF
.,TRBJ1-5,TRBV6-4,.,TGTGCCAGCAGTGACTCCCCAGGGCGGCAGCCCCAGCATTTT,CASSDSPGRQPQHF
.,TRBJ2-7,TRBV7-9,TRBD1,TGTGCCAGCAGTCAAAAAACAGGGGTCGAGCAGTACTTC,CASSQKTGVEQYF
.,TRBJ2-1,TRBV5-6,.,TGTGCCAGCAGCTTGAGGAGGGGGCAGAATGAGCAGTTCTTC,CASSLRRGQNEQFF
.,TRBJ2-3,TRBV13,TRBD2,TGTGCCAGCAGCTGGACACCCACTAGCGGGAGTACAGATACGCAGTATTTT,CASSWTPTSGSTDTQYF
.,TRBJ2-3,TRBV4-2,TRBD2,TGTGCCAGCAGGAAGGGGGGCGGGAGGCCCACAGATACGCAGTATTTT,CASRKGGGRPTDTQYF
.,TRBJ2-3,TRBV5-4,.,TGTGCCAGCAAGGGGCCCTCTAGCACAGATACGCAGTATTTT,CASKGPSSTDTQYF
.,TRBJ1-2,TRBV28,.,TGTGCCAGCAGTCTTACAGGGTCTCGCGGCTACACCTTC,CASSLTGSRGYTF